These 15 T cell receptor beta chains were all obtained from the same sample, sequenced in a study of T cell clonotyping in hematopoietic cell transplantation. Clones were sequenced by immunoSEQ multiplex PCR, and TCRdb holds only the in-frame ones, with some missing. The data contain 27,000 or so clones, approximately 94% of them singletons. The sample consisted of peripheral blood mononuclear cells. The receptors derive from a man aged 45-65 years in good health. Some clones in this sample may be carry-over from other donors' samples.

The chain combines TRBV7-2 with TRBJ2-2; no definite D call. Germline V gene data show CDR1 as SGHTA and CDR2 as FQGNSA. The CDR3 is 14 residues long. V shed 0 bases and J shed 6 bases, with 8 bases lying between them. The CDR3 DNA reads as TGTGCCAGCAGCTTAGCGTCGAAGGCCGGGGAGCTGTTTTTT. Its protein is CASSLASKAGELFF.

This rearrangement joins TRBV29-1 to TRBJ1-1; 7 nucleotides align to TRBD1. Germline V gene sequence: CDR1 SQVTM, CDR2 ANQGSEA. The CDR3 runs to 13 residues. Trimming cost V 6 bases and J 1 base; bases outside gene matches: 5. Here the CDR3 reads CSVVDRPNTEAFF. Written as DNA, the CDR3 is TGCAGCGTGGTGGACAGGCCGAACACTGAAGCTTTCTTT.

The chain employs TRBV7-2 and TRBJ2-7; possibly TRBD2 for D (7 bases). Germline V lookup: CDR1 SGHTA, CDR2 FQGNSA. The CDR3 loop spans 13 amino acids. V shed 3 bases and J shed 5 bases, with 11 bases lying between them. The CDR3 nucleotides read TGTGCCAGCAGCTTTTGGGGGGGCCACGAGCAGTACTTC. Its protein is CASSFWGGHEQYF. Filled out from reference TRBV7-2 and TRBJ2-7, the complete variable domain reads GAGVSQSPSNKVTEKGKDVELRCDPISGHTALYWYRQSLGQGLEFLIYFQGNSAPDKSGLPSDRFSAERTGGSVSTLTIQRTQQEDSAVYLCASSFWGGHEQYFGPGTRLTVT.

This chain uses TRBV5-1 with TRBJ2-2, with D possibly being TRBD1 or TRBD2 (5 bases each). Trimming took 3 bases from V and 6 from J, leaving 9 bases between them. CDR1 is SGHRS, CDR2 YFSETQ, per germline. CDR3 length: 13 residues. The CDR3 spells CASSWGTAGELFF. The CDR3 coding sequence is TGCGCCAGCAGCTGGGGGACGGCCGGGGAGCTGTTTTTT.

Written as DNA, the CDR3 is TGTGCCAGCAGTGGAGACAGGGGATACTCTGGAAACACCATATATTTT. It translates to CASSGDRGYSGNTIYF. The genes are TRBV25-1 and TRBJ1-3; 8 nucleotides match TRBD1. This CDR3 is built from 16 residues. The germline CDR1 and CDR2 sequences are MGHDK and SYGVNS. With 4 bases clipped from V and 0 bases from J, the junction kept 5 bases outside the gene matches. Combining the CDR3 with reference TRBV25-1 and TRBJ1-3 gives the whole variable domain EADIYQTPRYLVIGTGKKITLECSQTMGHDKMYWYQQDPGMELHLIHYSYGVNSTEKGDLSSESTVSRIRTEHFPLTLESARPSHTSQYLCASSGDRGYSGNTIYFGEGSWLTVV.

The chain links TRBV29-1 to TRBJ1-1; no definite D call. The CDR3 spans 11 residues. CDR1 and CDR2 from the germline V gene are SQVTM and ANQGSEA. Trimming removed 7 bases at V and 1 base at J, with 7 bases between. The CDR3 sequence is CSGLGNTEAFF. CDR3 nucleotides: TGCAGCGGGCTAGGGAACACTGAAGCTTTCTTT.

The V call is TRBV7-2, the J call TRBJ2-5; D gene uncertain. The CDR3 is made up of 14 amino acids. Germline loops: CDR1 SGHTA, CDR2 FQGNSA. CDR3 in amino acids: CASANPWDQETQYF. The CDR3, as DNA: TGTGCGAGCGCTAACCCCTGGGACCAAGAGACCCAGTACTTC.

This chain uses TRBV30 with TRBJ1-5; D is unclear. Germline CDR1 is GTSNPN and CDR2 is SVGIG (reference sequence). There are 13 residues in the CDR3. V was pared by 3 bases and J by 3 bases, with 9 bases between. In DNA, the CDR3 is TGTGCCTGGAGCGCGACAAACAATCAGCCCCAGCATTTT. It yields the protein CAWSATNNQPQHF.

This clone occurred once. The rearrangement uses TRBV4-3 and TRBJ2-7, with TRBD2 matching 10 bases. Looked up from germline, CDR1 is LGHNA and CDR2 is YSLEER. This CDR3 comprises 16 residues. V shed 2 bases, J shed 0 bases, and the junction held 4 bases outside the gene matches. CDR3 region: CASSQYASGGSYEQYF. CDR3 coding DNA: TGCGCCAGCAGCCAATACGCTAGCGGGGGCTCCTACGAGCAGTACTTC.

This clone was observed a single time. The chain recombines TRBV5-1 with TRBJ2-2; D unresolved. Germline V lookup: CDR1 SGHRS, CDR2 YFSETQ. The CDR3 loop spans 16 amino acids. Trimming stripped 6 bases from V and 1 base from J, with 16 bases between. CDR3 loop: CASTFLPTRNTGELFF. DNA for the CDR3: TGCGCCAGCACCTTCCTTCCGACAAGGAACACCGGGGAGCTGTTTTTT.

The chain carries TRBV30 and TRBJ2-7, with 8 positions matching TRBD1. The CDR3 has 16 amino acids. With 3 bases clipped from V and 4 bases from J, the junction kept 14 bases outside the gene matches. Germline V gene sequence: CDR1 GTSNPN, CDR2 SVGIG (reference sequence). CDR3 loop: CAWRRTGMYSFYEQYF. The CDR3, as DNA: TGTGCCTGGAGACGGACAGGGATGTATTCTTTTTACGAGCAGTACTTC.

A single count supports this clone. The J gene is TRBJ1-2, the V gene TRBV14; tentative D call: TRBD1 (5 bases). V was pared by 7 bases and J by 0 bases, with 18 bases between. CDR3 length: 16 residues. CDR1 is SGHDN and CDR2 is FVKESK in the germline V gene. The CDR3 reads CASKLTWQGTNYGYTF. The CDR3 region has the DNA TGTGCCAGCAAACTTACCTGGCAGGGCACTAACTATGGCTACACCTTC. Full variable domain (missing parts from reference TRBV14 and TRBJ1-2): EAGVTQFPSHSVIEKGQTVTLRCDPISGHDNLYWYRRVMGKEIKFLLHFVKESKQDESGMPNNRFLAERTGGTYSTLKVQPAELEDSGVYFCASKLTWQGTNYGYTFGSGTRLTVV.

For the CDR3, the DNA is TGTGCCACCTACTCCCTGGGGCCCCAGCATTTT. It codes for CATYSLGPQHF. This sequence joins TRBV6-1 and TRBJ1-5; D remains ambiguous. V lost 10 bases to trimming and J lost 9 bases, with 13 bases between them. The CDR3 runs to 11 residues. Per germline, CDR1 MNHNS and CDR2 SASEGT.

This chain connects TRBV30 to TRBJ1-1; possible D gene TRBD1, 5 bases. The germline V and J ends were trimmed by 1 base and 4 bases, with 13 bases remaining between them. From germline, CDR1 is GTSNPN and CDR2 SVGIG (reference sequence). CDR3 length equals 14 residues. CDR3 residues: CAWSGKMGGTEAFF. CDR3 sequence (DNA): TGTGCCTGGAGTGGCAAAATGGGGGGCACTGAAGCTTTCTTT.

The gene calls are TRBV4-3 and TRBJ2-3, with a weak D call TRBD2 (5 bases). Germline V CDR1 and CDR2: LGHNA, YSLEER. This CDR3 has 16 residues. V shed 4 bases and J shed 4 bases, with 18 bases lying between them. CDR3 loop: CASSLSSRVRSDTQYF. CDR3 nucleotide sequence: TGCGCCAGCAGCCTCAGCTCGAGGGTTAGATCAGATACGCAGTATTTT.